These 22 T cell receptor beta chains originate from one sample sequenced in a study of blood T cells in healthy people across ages. With a J-beta primer mix and a sample-barcoded 5' primer, a second PCR ran about 7 to 11 cycles. TCRdb passed the 5' RACE reads through MiXCR, listing each CDR3 protein once. Here the sample spans 630,000 or so distinct CDR3 sequences, roughly 31% being singletons. The sample comprised blood. Receptor source: a woman older than 75 in good health.

In its sample, this clonotype was seen a few times. The chain is built from TRBV19 and TRBJ2-3; D tentatively fits TRBD1 or TRBD2 (5 bases each). Germline V CDR1 and CDR2: LNHDA, SQIVND (reference sequence). The V end lost 7 bases, the J end lost 0 bases, and 8 bases lay between the germline ends. This CDR3 region has 13 residues. CDR3 in DNA: TGTGCCAGTAAACGGGACAGCACAGATACGCAGTATTTT. It codes for CASKRDSTDTQYF. The full variable domain, its missing parts supplied by reference TRBV19 and TRBJ2-3, is DGGITQSPKYLFRKEGQNVTLSCEQNLNHDAMYWYRQDPGQGLRLIYYSQIVNDFQKGDIAEGYSVSREKKESFPLTVTSAQKNPTAFYLCASKRDSTDTQYFGPGTRLTVL.

This clonotype was seen once. This clone may be a read error of a much larger clone one base away. The V gene is TRBV20-1, the J gene TRBJ2-1, with 9 bases matching TRBD1. The V gene end was trimmed by 3 bases and the J gene end by 10 bases; junction bases not matched to a gene: 13. The CDR3 has 15 residues. Germline CDR1 and CDR2: DFQATT and SNEGSKA (reference sequence). In nucleotides, the CDR3 is TGCAGTGCTAGTCCGGGACAGGGCATTTTGTACGAGCAGTTCTTC. This translates into CSASPGQGILYEQFF.

The chain combines TRBV29-1 with TRBJ2-1, with D uncertain. V lost 4 bases and J lost 5, with 9 bases in between. CDR3 size: 12 residues. CDR1 and CDR2 (germline): SQVTM, ANQGSEA. CDR3 loop: CSVGAFNNEQFF. The CDR3 nucleotides are TGCAGCGTTGGGGCCTTCAACAATGAGCAGTTCTTC.

This clonotype was seen at least ten times. This chain uses TRBV6-1 with TRBJ2-1, with a weak D call TRBD2 (6 bases). CDR1 and CDR2 (germline): MNHNS, SASEGT. There are 15 residues in the CDR3. V gave up 1 base and J gave up 4 bases, with 11 bases separating them. The CDR3 DNA follows: TGTGCCAGCAGTGAAGGGGTAGCGGATTACAATGAGCAGTTCTTC. It encodes CASSEGVADYNEQFF.

About this clonotype: A junction boundary mismatches the germline segment, possibly from a read error. The rearrangement joins TRBV30 to TRBJ2-7; 8 bases agree with TRBD2. The J call may not be correct, given that the DNA end is closer to TRBJ2-5. The CDR3 length is 15 residues. Germline CDR1 reads GTSNPN; CDR2 reads SVGIG (reference sequence). The CDR3 here is CAWSPGGAGQKTQYF. Here the CDR3 DNA reads TGTGCCTGGAGCCCGGGGGGGGCGGGCCAAAAGACCCAGTACTTC.

This clonotype appeared many times. The V gene is TRBV28, the J gene TRBJ1-6, with TRBD1 as a possible D gene (6 bases). The germline V gene has CDR1 MDHEN and CDR2 SYDVKM. This CDR3 comprises 14 residues. V lost 3 bases, J lost 7 bases, and 10 bases lay in between. The chain's CDR3 is CASSLGGPNSPLHF. For the CDR3, the DNA is TGTGCCAGCAGTTTGGGGGGGCCGAATTCACCCCTCCACTTT.

The table lists this clonotype with a few counts. One end of the junction fails to match germline, which may point to a read error. This rearrangement joins TRBV2 to TRBJ2-7; 15 bases line up with TRBD2. Per the germline V gene, CDR1 is SNHLY and CDR2 is FYNNEI. The CDR3 consists of 15 residues. The chain's CDR3 is CASSRTSGGAGEQYF. The CDR3 DNA sequence: TGTGCTAGCAGTAGGACTAGCGGGGGGGCCGGTGAGCAGTACTTC.

This clonotype was picked up many times. The J gene is TRBJ2-1, the V gene TRBV28; 8 bases line up with TRBD1. V shed 7 bases and J 5 bases; nucleotides not matched to a gene: 7. This CDR3 contains 14 residues. Germline loops: CDR1 MDHEN, CDR2 SYDVKM. CDR3 nucleotide sequence: TGTGCCAGCATTTCAGGGGGCTCGAACAATGAGCAGTTCTTC. The encoded protein is CASISGGSNNEQFF.

The CDR3 here is CASSLVDRGGDEQYF. In DNA, the CDR3 is TGTGCCAGCAGCTTAGTCGACAGGGGAGGAGACGAGCAGTACTTC. The V call is TRBV7-2, the J call TRBJ2-4, with TRBD1 matching 8 bases. The J call is doubtful: the DNA matches TRBJ2-7 better. CDR3 length: 15 residues. In germline, CDR1 is SGHTA, CDR2 FQGNSA.

This clonotype showed up many times. This chain connects TRBV7-2 to TRBJ2-7; tentatively, D is TRBD2 (7 bases). V was cut by 5 bases and J by 6 bases, with 20 bases left in between. The germline CDR1 and CDR2 sequences are SGHTA and FQGNSA. The CDR3 has 15 amino acids. The CDR3 region has the DNA TGTGCCAGCAGCCGCATACCTCGGGGGGCTGGCGAGCAGTACTTC. It is translated as CASSRIPRGAGEQYF.

This clonotype was detected ten times or more. This chain uses TRBV30 with TRBJ2-6; weak D call: TRBD1 (5 bases). CDR1 and CDR2 (germline): GTSNPN, SVGIG (reference sequence). The CDR3 loop spans 15 amino acids. Between the trimmed V and J ends, which lost 1 base and 4 bases, there was a span of 11 bases. For the CDR3, the DNA is TGTGCCTGGAGTGGCGCAGGGCCCGGGGCCAACGTCCTGACTTTC. Amino acids: CAWSGAGPGANVLTF. Based on the CDR3 plus reference TRBV30 and TRBJ2-6, the full variable domain is SQTIHQWPATLVQPVGSPLSLECTVEGTSNPNLYWYRQAAGRGLQLLFYSVGIGQISSEVPQNLSASRPQDRQFILSSKKLLLSDSGFYLCAWSGAGPGANVLTFGAGSRLTVL.

This clonotype showed up just a few times. J is TRBJ1-1 and V is TRBV20-1; no definite D call. The CDR3 is 11 residues long. V shed 0 bases and J shed 8 bases, with 7 bases lying between them. Germline lookup yields CDR1 DFQATT and CDR2 SNEGSKA (reference sequence). The CDR3: CSARDRGEAFF. The DNA of the CDR3 is TGCAGTGCTAGAGATCGAGGGGAAGCTTTCTTT.

CDR3 in DNA: TGTGCCACCAGCAGAGATTATGAGGTTAATCAGCCCCAGCATTTT. It encodes CATSRDYEVNQPQHF. The V and J genes are TRBV15 and TRBJ1-5; D is unresolved. V was clipped by 0 bases and J by 4 bases, with 10 bases between them. The CDR3 extends over 15 amino acids. The germline V gene encodes CDR1 LNHNV and CDR2 YYDKDF (reference sequence). The complete variable domain, with remaining parts taken from reference TRBV15 and TRBJ1-5, reads DAMVIQNPRYQVTQFGKPVTLSCSQTLNHNVMYWYQQKSSQAPKLLFHYYDKDFNNEADTPDNFQSRRPNTSFCFLDIRSPGLGDTAMYLCATSRDYEVNQPQHFGDGTRLSIL.

The rearrangement joins TRBV28 to TRBJ2-7; 9 bases match TRBD1. This CDR3 is built from 13 residues. CDR1 and CDR2 from the germline V gene are MDHEN and SYDVKM. Germline trimming cut 6 bases from V and 5 bases from J; bases unmatched to any gene: 5. Here the CDR3 DNA reads TGTGCCAGCAGGCCGACAGGGGGAAACGAGCAGTACTTC. Translating gives CASRPTGGNEQYF.

The chain combines TRBV6-2 or TRBV6-3 with TRBJ1-5; D is unclear. Between the trimmed V and J ends, which lost 6 bases and 3 bases, there was a span of 15 bases. This CDR3 region has 15 residues. Per the germline V gene, CDR1 is MNHEY and CDR2 is SVGEGT. This chain's CDR3 is CASRGGRRANQPQHF. CDR3 DNA: TGTGCCAGCAGAGGCGGCAGGAGGGCCAATCAGCCCCAGCATTTT.

The chain has TRBV3-1 and TRBJ1-4, with 9 bases matching TRBD1. Unmatched junction bases numbered 11, after V lost 6 bases and J lost 6 bases. Germline lookup yields CDR1 LGHDT and CDR2 YNNKEL (reference sequence). The length of the CDR3 is 16 residues. CDR3 residues: CASSPVQGAGDEKLFF. CDR3 bases: TGTGCCAGCAGTCCCGTACAGGGGGCAGGAGATGAAAAACTGTTTTTT.

Notes on this clonotype: Given a much more abundant clone one base away, this may be a read error. The genes are TRBV20-1 and TRBJ2-1; D remains unclear. The DNA end is more similar to TRBJ2-7, so the J call may be wrong. CDR1 is DFQATT and CDR2 is SNEGSKA in the germline V gene (reference sequence). The CDR3 is made up of 14 amino acids. CDR3 residues: CSAPPEPVYNEQYF. Here the CDR3 DNA reads TGCAGTGCTCCACCCGAGCCGGTCTACAATGAGCAGTACTTC.

V gene TRBV7-9 combines with J gene TRBJ2-1; D uncertain. Germline V gene lookup returns CDR1 SEHNR and CDR2 FQNEAQ (reference sequence). This CDR3 contains 16 residues. Trimming took off 5 bases at V and 4 bases at J, with 18 bases between the two ends. The CDR3: CASSPPGGLLYNEQFF. The CDR3 DNA follows: TGTGCCAGCAGCCCACCTGGTGGTCTTCTATACAATGAGCAGTTCTTC.

This clonotype appeared a few times. This chain connects TRBV20-1 to TRBJ1-1, with a possible D match to TRBD1 (5 bases). The CDR3 runs to 15 residues. CDR1 and CDR2 from the germline V gene are DFQATT and SNEGSKA (reference sequence). Trimming left V 0 bases short and J 1 base short, with 12 bases between. For the CDR3, the DNA is TGCAGTGCTAGAGATCACCGGGGGAGGAACACTGAAGCTTTCTTT. This gives the protein CSARDHRGRNTEAFF.

The rearrangement uses TRBV29-1 and TRBJ2-7; D is possibly TRBD1 (7 bases). Germline V gene sequence: CDR1 SQVTM, CDR2 ANQGSEA. V dropped 2 bases and J dropped 3 bases, with 17 bases sitting between them. CDR3 length: 15 residues. The CDR3 is CSVENGGGLGYEQYF. CDR3 DNA sequence: TGCAGCGTTGAAAACGGAGGGGGCTTGGGCTACGAGCAGTACTTC.

This clonotype was counted many times. V gene TRBV5-6 combines with J gene TRBJ1-2; 9 bases agree with TRBD1. Germline-derived CDR1 and CDR2 are SGHDT and YYEEEE. CDR3 length equals 14 residues. V was clipped by 3 bases and J by 4 bases; unmatched bases: 4. CDR3 nucleotides: TGTGCCAGCAGCTCAAGGGACAGGGTCTATGGCTACACCTTC. Its protein is CASSSRDRVYGYTF.

Concerning this clonotype: Since a much larger clone is just one base distant, this may be a read error. The chain couples TRBV2 to TRBJ2-1, with TRBD1 as a possible D gene (5 bases). The CDR3 has 13 residues. Germline CDR1 SNHLY, CDR2 FYNNEI. V lost 7 bases and J lost 13, with 20 bases in between. The CDR3 DNA reads as TGTGCCAGCAAGTGGGGCCTTCAAGAGACCCAGTTCTTC. Its translation: CASKWGLQETQFF.